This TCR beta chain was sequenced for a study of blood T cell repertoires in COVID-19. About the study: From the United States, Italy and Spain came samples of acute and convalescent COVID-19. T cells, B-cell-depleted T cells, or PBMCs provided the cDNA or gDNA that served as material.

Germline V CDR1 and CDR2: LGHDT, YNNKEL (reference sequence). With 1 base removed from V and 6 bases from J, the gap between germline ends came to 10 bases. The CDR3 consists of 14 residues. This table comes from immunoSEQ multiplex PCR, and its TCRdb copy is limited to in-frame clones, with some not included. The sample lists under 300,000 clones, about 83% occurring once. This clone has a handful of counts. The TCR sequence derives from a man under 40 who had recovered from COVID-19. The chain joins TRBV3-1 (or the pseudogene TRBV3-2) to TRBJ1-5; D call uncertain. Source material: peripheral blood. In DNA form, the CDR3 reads TGTGCCAGCAGCCAAGTCAGAGGAGGTCAGCCCCAGCATTTT. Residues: CASSQVRGGQPQHF.